Below, one TCR beta chain is given with its context. Other DNA sequences in the sample encode the same CDR3. In the original processing: Estimates of nucleated cell counts were drawn from the amplification of reference gene primers. Assay: immunoSEQ multiplex PCR; the TCRdb copy retains only in-frame clones and omits some. The V and J calls and clone size were taken over from that table, and D and trimming were inferred from the DNA. The profile shows about 60,000 clones, 80% to 85% of them singletons. This sample was taken from a study of blood T cell repertoires in COVID-19. Across the whole study: Some COVID-19 samples were acute and others convalescent; all came from the United States, Italy and Spain. PBMCs, B-cell-depleted T cells, or T cells provided the cDNA or gDNA that made up the material.

Trimming stripped 3 bases from V and 1 base from J, with 6 bases between. The CDR3 totals 13 residues. Germline V gene data show CDR1 as KGHSH and CDR2 as LQKENI. The sequenced material came from peripheral blood. The sequence was collected from a human donor in a cohort sampled during active COVID-19. The J gene is TRBJ1-1, the V gene TRBV18; D might be TRBD1 (6 bases). CDR3 nucleotide sequence: TGTGCCAGCTCACCGACAGGGAACACTGAAGCTTTCTTT. Translating it yields CASSPTGNTEAFF.